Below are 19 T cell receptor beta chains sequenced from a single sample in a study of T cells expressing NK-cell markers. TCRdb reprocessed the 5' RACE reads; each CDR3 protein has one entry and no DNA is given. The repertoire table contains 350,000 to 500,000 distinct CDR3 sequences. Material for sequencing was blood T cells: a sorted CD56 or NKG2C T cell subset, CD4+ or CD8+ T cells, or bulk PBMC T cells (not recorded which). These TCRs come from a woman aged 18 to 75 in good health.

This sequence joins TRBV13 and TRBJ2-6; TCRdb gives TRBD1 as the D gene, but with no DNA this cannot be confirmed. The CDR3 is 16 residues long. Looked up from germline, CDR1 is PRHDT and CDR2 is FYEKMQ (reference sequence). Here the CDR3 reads CASSSWGASGANVLTF.

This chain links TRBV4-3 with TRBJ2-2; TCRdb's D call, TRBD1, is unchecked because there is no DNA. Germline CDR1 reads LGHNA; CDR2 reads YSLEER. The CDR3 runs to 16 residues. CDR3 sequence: CASSQDGARVSGELFF.

CDR3 sequence: CASSWGWGQSGKDTQYF. The chain has TRBV7-8 and TRBJ2-3; the TCRdb D gene call, TRBD1, has no DNA to confirm it. Germline CDR1 and CDR2: SGHVS and FQNEAQ. This CDR3 region has 17 residues.

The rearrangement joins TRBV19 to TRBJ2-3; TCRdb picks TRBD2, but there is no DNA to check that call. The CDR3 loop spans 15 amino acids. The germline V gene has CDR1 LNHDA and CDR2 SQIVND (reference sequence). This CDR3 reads CASTSTRGGTDTQYF.

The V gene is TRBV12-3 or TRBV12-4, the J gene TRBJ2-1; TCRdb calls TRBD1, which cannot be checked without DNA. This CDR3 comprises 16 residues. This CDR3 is CASLRDGALSYNEQFF.

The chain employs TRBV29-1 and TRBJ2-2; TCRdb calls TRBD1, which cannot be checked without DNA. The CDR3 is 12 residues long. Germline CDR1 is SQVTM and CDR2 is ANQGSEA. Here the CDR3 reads CSVSGVVGELFF.

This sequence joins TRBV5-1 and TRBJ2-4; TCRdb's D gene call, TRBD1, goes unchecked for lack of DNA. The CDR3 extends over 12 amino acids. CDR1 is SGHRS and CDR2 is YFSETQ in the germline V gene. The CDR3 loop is CASSLNRDTKYF.

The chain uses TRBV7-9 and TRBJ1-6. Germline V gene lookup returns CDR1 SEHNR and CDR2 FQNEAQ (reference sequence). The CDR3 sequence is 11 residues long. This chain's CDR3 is CASSTDSPLHF.

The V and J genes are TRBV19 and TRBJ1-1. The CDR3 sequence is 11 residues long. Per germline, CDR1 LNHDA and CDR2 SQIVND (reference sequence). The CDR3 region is CASTEETEAFF. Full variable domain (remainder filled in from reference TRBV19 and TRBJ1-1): DGGITQSPKYLFRKEGQNVTLSCEQNLNHDAMYWYRQDPGQGLRLIYYSQIVNDFQKGDIAEGYSVSREKKESFPLTVTSAQKNPTAFYLCASTEETEAFFGQGTRLTVV.

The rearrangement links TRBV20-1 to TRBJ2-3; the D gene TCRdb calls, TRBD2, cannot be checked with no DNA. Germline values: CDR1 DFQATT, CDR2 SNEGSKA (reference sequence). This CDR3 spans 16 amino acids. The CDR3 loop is CSAPLGTSLRTDTQYF.

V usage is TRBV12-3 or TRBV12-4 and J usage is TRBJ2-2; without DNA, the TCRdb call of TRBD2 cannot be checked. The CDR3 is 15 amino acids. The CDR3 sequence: CASSRGAPNTGELFF.

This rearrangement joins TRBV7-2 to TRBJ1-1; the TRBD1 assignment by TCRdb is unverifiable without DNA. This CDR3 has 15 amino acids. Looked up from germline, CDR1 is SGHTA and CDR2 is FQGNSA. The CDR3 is CASSLVWGLNTEAFF.

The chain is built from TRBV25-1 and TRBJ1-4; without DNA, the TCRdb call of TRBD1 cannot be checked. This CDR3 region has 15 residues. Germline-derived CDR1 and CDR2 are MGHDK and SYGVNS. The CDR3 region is CASNDRGSPNEKLFF. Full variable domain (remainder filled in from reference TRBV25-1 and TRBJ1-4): EADIYQTPRYLVIGTGKKITLECSQTMGHDKMYWYQQDPGMELHLIHYSYGVNSTEKGDLSSESTVSRIRTEHFPLTLESARPSHTSQYLCASNDRGSPNEKLFFGSGTQLSVL.

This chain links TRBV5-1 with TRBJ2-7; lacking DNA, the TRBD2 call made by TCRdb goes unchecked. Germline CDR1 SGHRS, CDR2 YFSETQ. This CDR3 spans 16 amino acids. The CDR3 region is CASTYGLAEFSYEQYF.

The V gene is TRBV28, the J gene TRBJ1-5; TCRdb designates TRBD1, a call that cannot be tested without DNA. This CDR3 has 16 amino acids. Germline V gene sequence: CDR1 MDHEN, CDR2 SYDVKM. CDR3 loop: CASSSPTRDSNQPQHF.

CDR3 protein: CASSVTGVSARNSPLHF. The V and J genes are TRBV7-2 and TRBJ1-6; TCRdb's D call, TRBD1, is unchecked because there is no DNA. Germline CDR1 SGHTA, CDR2 FQGNSA. The CDR3 covers 17 residues. The whole variable domain, remainder taken from reference TRBV7-2 and TRBJ1-6, is GAGVSQSPSNKVTEKGKDVELRCDPISGHTALYWYRQSLGQGLEFLIYFQGNSAPDKSGLPSDRFSAERTGGSVSTLTIQRTQQEDSAVYLCASSVTGVSARNSPLHFGNGTRLTVT.

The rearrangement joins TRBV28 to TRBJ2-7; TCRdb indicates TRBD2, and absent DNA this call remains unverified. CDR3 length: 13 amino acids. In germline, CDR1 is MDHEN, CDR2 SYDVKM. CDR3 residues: CASDGSPNYEQYF.

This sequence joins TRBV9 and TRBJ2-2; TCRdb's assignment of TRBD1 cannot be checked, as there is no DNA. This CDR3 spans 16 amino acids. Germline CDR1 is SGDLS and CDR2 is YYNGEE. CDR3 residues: CASSAWGRGSTGELFF.

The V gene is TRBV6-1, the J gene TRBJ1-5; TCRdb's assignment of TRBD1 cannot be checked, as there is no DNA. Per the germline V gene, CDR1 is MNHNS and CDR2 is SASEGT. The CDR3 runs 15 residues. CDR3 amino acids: CASRDRGGSNQPQHF.